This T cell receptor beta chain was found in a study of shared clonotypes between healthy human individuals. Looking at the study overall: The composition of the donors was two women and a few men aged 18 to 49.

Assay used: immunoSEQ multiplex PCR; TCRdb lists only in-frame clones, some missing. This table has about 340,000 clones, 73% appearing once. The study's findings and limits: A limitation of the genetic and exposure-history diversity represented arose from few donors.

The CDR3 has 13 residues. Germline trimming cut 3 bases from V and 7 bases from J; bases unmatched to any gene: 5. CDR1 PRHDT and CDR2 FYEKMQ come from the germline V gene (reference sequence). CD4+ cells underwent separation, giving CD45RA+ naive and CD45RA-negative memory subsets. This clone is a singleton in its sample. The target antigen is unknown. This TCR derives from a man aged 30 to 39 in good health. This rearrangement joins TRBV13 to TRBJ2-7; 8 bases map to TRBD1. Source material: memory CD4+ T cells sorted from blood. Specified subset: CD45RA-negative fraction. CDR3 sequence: CASSLQGAGEQYF. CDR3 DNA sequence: TGTGCCAGCAGCTTGCAGGGGGCGGGAGAGCAGTACTTC.